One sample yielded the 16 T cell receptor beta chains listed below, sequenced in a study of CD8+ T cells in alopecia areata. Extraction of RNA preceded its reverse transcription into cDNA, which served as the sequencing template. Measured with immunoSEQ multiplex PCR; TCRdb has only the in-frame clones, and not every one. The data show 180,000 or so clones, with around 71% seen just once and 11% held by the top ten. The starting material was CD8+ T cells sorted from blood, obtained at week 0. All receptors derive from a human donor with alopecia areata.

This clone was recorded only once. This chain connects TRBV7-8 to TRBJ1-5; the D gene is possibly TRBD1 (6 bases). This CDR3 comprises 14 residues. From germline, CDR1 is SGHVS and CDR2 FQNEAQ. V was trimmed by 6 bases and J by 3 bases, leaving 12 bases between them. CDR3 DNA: TGTGCCAGCAGTCCAGACAGGTACAATCAGCCCCAGCATTTT. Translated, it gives CASSPDRYNQPQHF.

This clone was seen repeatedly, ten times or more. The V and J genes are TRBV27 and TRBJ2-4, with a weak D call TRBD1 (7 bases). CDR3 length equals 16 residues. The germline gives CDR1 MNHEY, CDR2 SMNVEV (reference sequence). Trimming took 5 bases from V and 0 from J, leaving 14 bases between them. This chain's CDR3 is CASSESGGLAKNIQYF. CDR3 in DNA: TGTGCCAGCAGTGAATCAGGGGGGTTAGCCAAAAACATTCAGTACTTC.

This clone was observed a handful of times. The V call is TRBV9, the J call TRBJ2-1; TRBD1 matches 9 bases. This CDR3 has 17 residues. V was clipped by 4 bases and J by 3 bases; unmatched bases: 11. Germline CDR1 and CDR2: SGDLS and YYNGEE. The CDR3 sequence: CASSLSGRDRVYNEQFF. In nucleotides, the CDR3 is TGTGCCAGCAGCCTCTCGGGGCGGGACAGGGTCTACAATGAGCAGTTCTTC.

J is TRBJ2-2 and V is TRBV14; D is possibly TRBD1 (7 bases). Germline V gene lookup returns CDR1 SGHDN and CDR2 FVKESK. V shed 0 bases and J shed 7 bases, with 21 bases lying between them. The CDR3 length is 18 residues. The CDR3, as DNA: TGTGCCAGCAGCCAAGATCTTGGGACAGAATGGCGGGACGGGGAGCTGTTTTTT. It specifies CASSQDLGTEWRDGELFF. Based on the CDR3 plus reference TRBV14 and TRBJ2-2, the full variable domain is EAGVTQFPSHSVIEKGQTVTLRCDPISGHDNLYWYRRVMGKEIKFLLHFVKESKQDESGMPNNRFLAERTGGTYSTLKVQPAELEDSGVYFCASSQDLGTEWRDGELFFGEGSRLTVL.

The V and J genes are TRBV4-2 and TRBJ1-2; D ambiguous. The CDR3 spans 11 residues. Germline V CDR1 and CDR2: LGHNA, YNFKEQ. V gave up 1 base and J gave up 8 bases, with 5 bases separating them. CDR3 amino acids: CASSQGRGYTF. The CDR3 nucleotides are TGTGCCAGCAGCCAAGGACGAGGCTACACCTTC.

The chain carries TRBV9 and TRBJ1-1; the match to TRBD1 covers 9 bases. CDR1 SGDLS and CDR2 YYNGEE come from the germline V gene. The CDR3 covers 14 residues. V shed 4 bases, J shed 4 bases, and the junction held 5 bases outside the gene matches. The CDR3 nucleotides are TGTGCCAGCAGCCCCCAGACAGGGGGCACTGAAGCTTTCTTT. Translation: CASSPQTGGTEAFF.

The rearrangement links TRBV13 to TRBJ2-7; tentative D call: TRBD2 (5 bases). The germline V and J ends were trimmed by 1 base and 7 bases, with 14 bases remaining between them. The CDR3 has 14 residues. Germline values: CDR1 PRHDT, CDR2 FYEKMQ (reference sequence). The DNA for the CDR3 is TGTGCCAGCAGCTTAGCGCTAGCCCCTGGGGAGCAGTACTTC. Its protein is CASSLALAPGEQYF.

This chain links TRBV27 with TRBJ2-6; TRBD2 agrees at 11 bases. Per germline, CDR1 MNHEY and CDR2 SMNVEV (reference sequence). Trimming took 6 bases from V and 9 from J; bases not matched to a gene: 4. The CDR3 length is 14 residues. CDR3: CASSPGLAGNVLTF. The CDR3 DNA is TGTGCCAGCAGCCCAGGACTAGCGGGCAACGTCCTGACTTTC.

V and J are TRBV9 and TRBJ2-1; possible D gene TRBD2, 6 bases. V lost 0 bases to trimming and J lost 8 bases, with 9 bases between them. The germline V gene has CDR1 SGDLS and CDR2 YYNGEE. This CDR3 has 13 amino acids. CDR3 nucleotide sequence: TGTGCCAGCAGCGTAGGCGGGGACGATGAGCAGTTCTTC. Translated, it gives CASSVGGDDEQFF.

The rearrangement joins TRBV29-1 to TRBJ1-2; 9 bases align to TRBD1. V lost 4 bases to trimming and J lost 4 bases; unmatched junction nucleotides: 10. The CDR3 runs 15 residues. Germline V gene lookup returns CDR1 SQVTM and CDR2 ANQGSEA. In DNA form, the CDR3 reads TGCAGCGTTGGGGACAGGGCCCAGTGGGGCTATGGCTACACCTTC. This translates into CSVGDRAQWGYGYTF. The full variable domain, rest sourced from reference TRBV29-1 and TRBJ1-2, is SAVISQKPSRDICQRGTSLTIQCQVDSQVTMMFWYRQQPGQSLTLIATANQGSEATYESGFVIDKFPISRPNLTFSTLTVSNMSPEDSSIYLCSVGDRAQWGYGYTFGSGTRLTVV.

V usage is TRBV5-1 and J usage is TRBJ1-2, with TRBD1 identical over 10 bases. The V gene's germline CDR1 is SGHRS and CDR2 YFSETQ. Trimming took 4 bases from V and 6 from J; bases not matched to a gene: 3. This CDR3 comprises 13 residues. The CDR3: CASSPGTGDGYTF. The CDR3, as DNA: TGCGCCAGCAGCCCCGGGACAGGGGATGGCTACACCTTC.

As DNA, the CDR3 is TGTGCCACCAGCATAGGCTCTGGGGCCAACGTCCTGACTTTC. Its translation is CATSIGSGANVLTF. This chain uses TRBV15 with TRBJ2-6; the D is unclear. The CDR3 is 14 residues long. V lost 4 bases and J 0 bases, leaving 4 bases between the germline ends. The V gene's germline CDR1 is LNHNV and CDR2 YYDKDF (reference sequence).

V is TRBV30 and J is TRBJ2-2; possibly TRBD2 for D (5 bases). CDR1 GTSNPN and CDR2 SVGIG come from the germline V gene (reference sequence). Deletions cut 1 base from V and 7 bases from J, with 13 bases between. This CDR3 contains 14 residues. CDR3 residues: CAWSADPGYGELFF. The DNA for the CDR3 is TGTGCCTGGAGTGCCGATCCGGGGTACGGGGAGCTGTTTTTT.

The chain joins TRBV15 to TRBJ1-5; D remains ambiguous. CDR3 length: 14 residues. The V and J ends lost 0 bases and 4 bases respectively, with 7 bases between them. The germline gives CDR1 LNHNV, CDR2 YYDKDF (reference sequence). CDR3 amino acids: CATSRDRINQPQHF. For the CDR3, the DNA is TGTGCCACCAGCAGAGACAGAATAAATCAGCCCCAGCATTTT.

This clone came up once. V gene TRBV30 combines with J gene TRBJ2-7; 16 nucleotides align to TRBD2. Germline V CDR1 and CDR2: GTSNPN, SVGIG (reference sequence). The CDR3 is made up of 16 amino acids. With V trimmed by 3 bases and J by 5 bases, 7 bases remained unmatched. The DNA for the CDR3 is TGTGCCTGGAGCGCCGGGACTAGCGGGGGGGCTGACGAGCAGTACTTC. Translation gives CAWSAGTSGGADEQYF. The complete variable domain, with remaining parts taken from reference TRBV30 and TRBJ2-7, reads SQTIHQWPATLVQPVGSPLSLECTVEGTSNPNLYWYRQAAGRGLQLLFYSVGIGQISSEVPQNLSASRPQDRQFILSSKKLLLSDSGFYLCAWSAGTSGGADEQYFGPGTRLTVT.

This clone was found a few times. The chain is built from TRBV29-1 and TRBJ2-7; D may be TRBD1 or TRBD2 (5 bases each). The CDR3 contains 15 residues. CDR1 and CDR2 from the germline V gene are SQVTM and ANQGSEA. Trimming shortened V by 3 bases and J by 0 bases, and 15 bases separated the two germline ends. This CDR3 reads CSVESESGSSYEQYF. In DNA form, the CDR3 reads TGCAGCGTTGAGTCCGAGTCAGGGAGCTCCTACGAGCAGTACTTC.